The 21 T cell receptor beta chains listed next were all sequenced from one sample in a study of T cells after yellow fever vaccination. TCRdb itself ran the 5' RACE reads through MiXCR, one entry per CDR3 protein. The sample records roughly 120,000 distinct CDR3 sequences, under 8.5% being singletons. The input for sequencing was CD4+ T cells sorted from PBMCs, taken around 10 days after the first yellow fever vaccination. The receptors originated from a young man who received the YFV17D yellow fever vaccine.

This clonotype was seen ten or more times. This sequence joins TRBV10-3 and TRBJ2-5, with D possibly called TRBD1 or TRBD2 (6 bases each). The V end was cut by 0 bases, the J end by 5 bases, with 13 bases between. In germline, CDR1 is ENHRY, CDR2 SYGVKD. The CDR3 totals 15 residues. As DNA, the CDR3 is TGTGCCATCAGTGAGTCAACGGGGGCGAGGGAGACCCAGTACTTC. Protein product: CAISESTGARETQYF.

There are many counts of this clonotype. The chain couples TRBV20-1 to TRBJ2-5; D remains ambiguous. The CDR3 has 12 amino acids. Germline lookup yields CDR1 DFQATT and CDR2 SNEGSKA (reference sequence). Trimming removed 2 bases at V and 5 bases at J, with 9 bases between. CDR3 DNA: TGCAGTGCTAGACAGTTCATGGAGACCCAGTACTTC. This encodes CSARQFMETQYF.

This clonotype was found many times. The V and J genes are TRBV2 and TRBJ2-5; D is unresolved. CDR1 and CDR2 (germline): SNHLY, FYNNEI. This CDR3 is 14 amino acids long. V lost 7 bases, J lost 3 bases, and 15 bases lay in between. The CDR3 region is CASISTRSEETQYF. The CDR3 DNA is TGTGCCAGCATTTCCACCCGCTCTGAAGAGACCCAGTACTTC. Together with reference TRBV2 and TRBJ2-5, the CDR3 gives the full variable domain: EPEVTQTPSHQVTQMGQEVILRCVPISNHLYFYWYRQILGQKVEFLVSFYNNEISEKSEIFDDQFSVERPDGSNFTLKIRSTKLEDSAMYFCASISTRSEETQYFGPGTRLLVL.

This clonotype was observed many times. This sequence joins TRBV29-1 and TRBJ2-3; TRBD2 matches 8 bases. The germline CDR1 and CDR2 sequences are SQVTM and ANQGSEA. V dropped 6 bases and J dropped 4; count of bases not matched to a gene: 12. The CDR3 is 15 residues long. CDR3 sequence (DNA): TGCAGCGTCCCGGGGGGGGCAATAATGGCAGATACGCAGTATTTT. Translation: CSVPGGAIMADTQYF.

This clonotype appeared many times. V and J are TRBV4-3 and TRBJ2-3; D possibly corresponds to TRBD1 (7 bases). Germline assignment: CDR1 LGHNA and CDR2 YSLEER. CDR3 length equals 14 residues. V was clipped by 3 bases and J by 6 bases, with 13 bases between them. This chain's CDR3 is CASSQAGQPDTQYF. CDR3 DNA sequence: TGCGCCAGCAGCCAGGCGGGACAGCCCGATACGCAGTATTTT.

This clonotype was recorded many times. The genes are TRBV9 and TRBJ1-3; D remains unclear. The CDR3 is 15 residues long. The germline V gene has CDR1 SGDLS and CDR2 YYNGEE. V lost 4 bases and J lost 0, with 11 bases in between. CDR3 region: CASSPGWGSGNTIYF. CDR3 coding DNA: TGTGCCAGCAGCCCAGGATGGGGCTCTGGAAACACCATATATTTT.

This clonotype was seen at least ten times. The rearrangement uses TRBV5-8 and TRBJ2-3, with TRBD2 matching over 7 bases. V shed 0 bases and J 3 bases; nucleotides not matched to a gene: 10. Germline V gives CDR1 SGHTS, CDR2 YDEGEE. The CDR3 loop spans 17 amino acids. CDR3 loop: CASSLGVAGGGTDTQYF. The CDR3 region has the DNA TGTGCCAGCAGCTTGGGAGTCGCCGGGGGAGGGACAGATACGCAGTATTTT.

This clonotype was recorded at least ten times. CDR3 sequence reads: CASSEGAGVFYNEQFF. The CDR3 DNA follows: TGCGCCAGCAGCGAGGGAGCGGGGGTCTTCTACAATGAGCAGTTCTTC. V gene TRBV5-1 combines with J gene TRBJ2-1, with 8 bases matching TRBD2. Germline CDR1 SGHRS, CDR2 YFSETQ. This CDR3 is built from 16 residues. Unmatched junction bases numbered 9, after V lost 4 bases and J lost 3 bases. Complete variable domain (other parts from reference TRBV5-1 and TRBJ2-1): KAGVTQTPRYLIKTRGQQVTLSCSPISGHRSVSWYQQTPGQGLQFLFEYFSETQRNKGNFPGRFSGRQFSNSRSEMNVSTLELGDSALYLCASSEGAGVFYNEQFFGPGTRLTVL.

This clonotype was recorded at least ten times. V usage is TRBV30 and J usage is TRBJ1-5, with D possibly TRBD1 on 5 matching bases. V was cut by 1 base and J by 7 bases, with 11 bases left in between. From germline, CDR1 is GTSNPN and CDR2 SVGIG (reference sequence). The CDR3 extends over 13 amino acids. CDR3 DNA sequence: TGTGCCTGGAGTGAGCAGGGAGGACAGCCCCAGCATTTT. This codes for CAWSEQGGQPQHF. The whole variable domain, remainder taken from reference TRBV30 and TRBJ1-5, is SQTIHQWPATLVQPVGSPLSLECTVEGTSNPNLYWYRQAAGRGLQLLFYSVGIGQISSEVPQNLSASRPQDRQFILSSKKLLLSDSGFYLCAWSEQGGQPQHFGDGTRLSIL.

Many counts were recorded for this clonotype. The chain couples TRBV5-1 to TRBJ2-2; the D gene could be TRBD1 or TRBD2 (6 bases each). V was trimmed by 0 bases and J by 3 bases, leaving 12 bases between them. Germline V CDR1 and CDR2: SGHRS, YFSETQ. This CDR3 is built from 16 residues. The CDR3 region has the DNA TGCGCCAGCAGCTTGGCCGGGGGACATTACACCGGGGAGCTGTTTTTT. Translation: CASSLAGGHYTGELFF. The full variable domain, completed using reference TRBV5-1 and TRBJ2-2, is KAGVTQTPRYLIKTRGQQVTLSCSPISGHRSVSWYQQTPGQGLQFLFEYFSETQRNKGNFPGRFSGRQFSNSRSEMNVSTLELGDSALYLCASSLAGGHYTGELFFGEGSRLTVL.

In its sample, this clonotype was seen many times. V is TRBV5-4 and J is TRBJ2-3, with 8 bases matching TRBD2. The CDR3 extends over 15 amino acids. Germline V gene lookup returns CDR1 SGHNT and CDR2 YYREEE (reference sequence). Trimming at V came to 4 bases and at J to 2 bases, leaving 6 bases not matched to a gene. The CDR3 spells CASSPRGGLTDTQYF. Here the CDR3 DNA reads TGTGCCAGCAGCCCTCGGGGGGGGCTCACAGATACGCAGTATTTT.

This chain connects TRBV5-4 to TRBJ2-5; D is perhaps TRBD1 or TRBD2 (5 bases each). This CDR3 region has 17 residues. Trimming removed 0 bases from V and 6 bases from J, with 21 bases in between. From germline, CDR1 is SGHNT and CDR2 YYREEE (reference sequence). CDR3 sequence (DNA): TGTGCCAGCAGCTTGGGAGGGGCGTCCAGGGTTGGGAAGACCCAGTACTTC. Translation: CASSLGGASRVGKTQYF.

This clonotype was picked up many times. The chain combines TRBV20-1 with TRBJ2-5; maybe TRBD2 (7 bases). CDR1 is DFQATT and CDR2 is SNEGSKA in the germline V gene (reference sequence). V shed 1 base and J shed 9 bases, with 18 bases lying between them. The CDR3 covers 14 residues. This chain's CDR3 is CSARATGGREAQYF. Here the CDR3 DNA reads TGCAGTGCTAGAGCCACGGGGGGCCGGGAGGCCCAGTACTTC.

This clonotype was seen more than once but under ten times. The chain recombines TRBV7-2 with TRBJ2-7, with 12 bases matching TRBD2. Germline assignment: CDR1 SGHTA and CDR2 FQGNSA. Trimming at V came to 5 bases and at J to 11 bases, leaving 16 bases not matched to a gene. CDR3 length: 16 residues. CDR3 sequence reads: CASSILPPPSGGAKYF. CDR3 DNA: TGTGCCAGCAGCATCCTGCCCCCTCCTAGCGGGGGGGCTAAGTACTTC.

The sample holds many counts of this clonotype. A junction boundary mismatches the germline segment, possibly from a read error. The chain is built from TRBV7-7 and TRBJ2-3; 14 bases align to TRBD2. This CDR3 contains 16 residues. Germline loops: CDR1 SSHAT, CDR2 FNYEAQ (reference sequence). The CDR3 DNA follows: TGTGCTAGCAGCCAGGGACTAGCGGGGGACGGGGATACGCAGTATTTT. This gives the protein CASSQGLAGDGDTQYF.

This clonotype was found a few times. This chain joins TRBV18 and TRBJ2-1; a possible D gene is TRBD1 (5 bases). V shed 3 bases and J shed 7 bases, with 13 bases lying between them. The CDR3 loop spans 14 amino acids. Per germline, CDR1 KGHSH and CDR2 LQKENI. CDR3 bases: TGTGCCAGCTCACCGGGGCTCACTCGTAATGAGCAGTTCTTC. Protein product: CASSPGLTRNEQFF.

The sample holds many counts of this clonotype. This sequence joins TRBV13 and TRBJ1-2; D might be TRBD1 (5 bases). The germline V gene has CDR1 PRHDT and CDR2 FYEKMQ (reference sequence). The CDR3 is made up of 16 amino acids. V was cut by 5 bases and J by 7 bases, with 23 bases left in between. The CDR3 reads CASSRGRAALDRGYTF. The CDR3 nucleotides read TGTGCCAGCAGCCGGGGCAGGGCCGCCCTCGATCGTGGCTACACCTTC.

This clonotype came up many times. The chain joins TRBV12-3 or TRBV12-4 to TRBJ1-1; D possibly corresponds to TRBD1 (5 bases). The CDR3 consists of 13 residues. V gave up 6 bases and J gave up 7 bases, with 15 bases separating them. CDR3 amino acids: CASSPQGRDEAFF. The CDR3 DNA sequence: TGTGCCAGCAGCCCTCAGGGAAGGGATGAAGCTTTCTTT.

There are many counts of this clonotype. This chain uses TRBV2 with TRBJ1-5; D remains ambiguous. This CDR3 has 15 residues. The germline V gene has CDR1 SNHLY and CDR2 FYNNEI. Trimming removed 4 bases at V and 2 bases at J, with 12 bases between. The CDR3 region has the DNA TGTGCCAGCAGTGGAGGCATAGGAGGCAATCAGCCCCAGCATTTT. It translates to CASSGGIGGNQPQHF.

This clonotype has a count of ten or more. The rearrangement links TRBV7-6 to TRBJ2-1; D unclear. Germline lookup yields CDR1 SGHVS and CDR2 FNYEAQ. V lost 10 bases, J lost 6 bases, and 19 bases lay in between. There are 14 residues in the CDR3. In nucleotides, the CDR3 is TGTGCCACCTCTTCATCACGAGCGTCCAATGAGCAGTTCTTC. It encodes CATSSSRASNEQFF.

About this clonotype itself: The CDR3 does not end in the conserved phenylalanine or tryptophan, so this is likely a read error. V gene TRBV11-2 combines with J gene TRBJ2-5, with D unresolved. The V end lost 5 bases, the J end lost 2 bases, and 15 bases lay between the germline ends. The CDR3 runs to 15 residues. Germline CDR1 and CDR2: SGHAT and FQNNGV. DNA for the CDR3: TGTGCCAGCAGCCGCCCTCGGGCAGATCAAGAGACCCAGTACATC. It translates to CASSRPRADQETQYI.